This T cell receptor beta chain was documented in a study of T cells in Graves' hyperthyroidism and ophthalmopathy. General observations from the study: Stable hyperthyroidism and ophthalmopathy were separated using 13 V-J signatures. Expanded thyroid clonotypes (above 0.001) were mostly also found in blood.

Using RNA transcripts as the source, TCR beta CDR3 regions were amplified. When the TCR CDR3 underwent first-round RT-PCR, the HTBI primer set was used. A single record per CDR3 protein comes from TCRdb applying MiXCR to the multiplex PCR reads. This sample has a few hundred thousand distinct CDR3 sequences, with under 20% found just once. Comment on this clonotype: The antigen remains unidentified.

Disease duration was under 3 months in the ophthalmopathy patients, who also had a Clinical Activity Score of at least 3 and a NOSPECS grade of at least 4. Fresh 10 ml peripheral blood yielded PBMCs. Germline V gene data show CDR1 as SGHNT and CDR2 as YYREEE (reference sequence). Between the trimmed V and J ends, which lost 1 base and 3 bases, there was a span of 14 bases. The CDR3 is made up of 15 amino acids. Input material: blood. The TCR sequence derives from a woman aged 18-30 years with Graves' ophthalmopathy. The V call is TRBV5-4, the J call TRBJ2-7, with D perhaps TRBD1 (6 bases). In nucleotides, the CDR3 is TGTGCCAGCAGCTTGAGTTCGGGACAAGTCTACGAGCAGTACTTC. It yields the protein CASSLSSGQVYEQYF.